This T cell receptor beta chain was captured by sequencing in a study of metastatic and nonmetastatic thyroid tumors. Study as a whole: Malignant and benign thyroid patients had repertoires compared in peripheral blood and tumor or nodule tissue.

Patients were all untreated before their thyroid surgery. Trimming took off 5 bases at V and 3 bases at J, with 19 bases between the two ends. This CDR3 contains 15 residues. Germline loops: CDR1 DFQATT, CDR2 SNEGSKA (reference sequence). TCRdb reanalyzed the PCR reads with MiXCR. The table includes some 15,000 clones, about a quarter detected once. The chain has TRBV20-1 and TRBJ2-5; tentative D call: TRBD2 (6 bases). The source material was adjacent normal tissue. This sequence was found in a female donor with papillary thyroid cancer or a benign thyroid nodule (not recorded which). Some clones in this sample may be carry-over from other donors' samples. Here the CDR3 DNA reads TGCAGTGCTTCGGGTATTTTAGGAGGGGAAGAGACCCAGTACTTC. Its protein product is CSASGILGGEETQYF.